This T cell receptor (beta chain) is drawn from a study of technical replicates of blood from a handful of donors. The CDR3 contains 13 residues. From germline, CDR1 is MNHNS and CDR2 SASEGT. The V and J ends lost 5 bases and 0 bases respectively, with 8 bases between them. Some clones are missing from TCRdb's copy, which holds only in-frame ones; the method was immunoSEQ multiplex PCR. The table records some 84,000 clones, roughly 90% of them present only once. The sequencing input was T cells isolated from PBMCs. V gene TRBV6-1 combines with J gene TRBJ2-7, with D perhaps TRBD2 (6 bases). This sequence originates from a human donor in good health. The CDR3 here is CASSIGGSYEQYF. The CDR3 bases are TGTGCCAGCAGTATCGGGGGCTCCTACGAGCAGTACTTC.